Listed below are T cell receptor beta chains from one sample, sequenced in a study of cytomegalovirus exposure and HLA in healthy donors. This table comes from immunoSEQ multiplex PCR, and its TCRdb copy is limited to in-frame clones, with some not included. The sample shows about 86,000 clones, around 75% of them seen only once. Specimen: PBMCs. These receptors were obtained from a middle-aged woman in good health and CMV-seropositive. The CDR3 runs from the conserved cysteine through the conserved F or W. Fields, in order: D gene, J gene, V gene, CDR3 protein. The D gene is left open where the match is weak.

d_call: -
j_call: TRBJ2-5
v_call: TRBV7-9
cdr3_aa: CASSSSTETLMVYQETQYF

d_call: -
j_call: TRBJ1-1
v_call: TRBV7-8
cdr3_aa: CASSLASGVVAFF

d_call: TRBD1
j_call: TRBJ1-4
v_call: TRBV7-2
cdr3_aa: CASSLTGTGAFLGYEKLFF

d_call: TRBD1
j_call: TRBJ2-2
v_call: TRBV6-1
cdr3_aa: CASGQGITGELFF

d_call: TRBD1
j_call: TRBJ2-1
v_call: TRBV6-6
cdr3_aa: CASSLTGTGVDEQFF

d_call: -
j_call: TRBJ2-7
v_call: TRBV29-1
cdr3_aa: CSVEDTAYEQYF

d_call: TRBD1
j_call: TRBJ2-5
v_call: TRBV7-9
cdr3_aa: CASSLLEGDRWETQYF

d_call: TRBD2
j_call: TRBJ2-3
v_call: TRBV4-2
cdr3_aa: CASRSSGASDTQYF

d_call: -
j_call: TRBJ2-7
v_call: TRBV19
cdr3_aa: CASSTGQLSFYEQYF

d_call: -
j_call: TRBJ2-1
v_call: TRBV6-5
cdr3_aa: CASSYSASRNEQFF

d_call: -
j_call: TRBJ2-1
v_call: TRBV6-1
cdr3_aa: CASSPGNSVEQFF

d_call: -
j_call: TRBJ2-1
v_call: TRBV4-2
cdr3_aa: CASSQDPAGQHNEQFF

d_call: TRBD2
j_call: TRBJ2-7
v_call: TRBV7-2
cdr3_aa: CASSPPAASGRYEQYF

d_call: -
j_call: TRBJ2-2
v_call: TRBV6-5
cdr3_aa: CASSERGYTGELFF

d_call: TRBD2
j_call: TRBJ2-7
v_call: TRBV18
cdr3_aa: CASSQIAGGRRYEQYF

d_call: -
j_call: TRBJ2-2
v_call: TRBV2
cdr3_aa: CASSEGTLGTGELFF

d_call: -
j_call: TRBJ1-3
v_call: TRBV19
cdr3_aa: CASSILMSSGNTIYF

d_call: -
j_call: TRBJ2-7
v_call: TRBV29-1
cdr3_aa: CSVEGTTSYEQYF

d_call: -
j_call: TRBJ2-7
v_call: TRBV20-1
cdr3_aa: CSAPRGVRQYF

d_call: -
j_call: TRBJ1-5
v_call: TRBV19
cdr3_aa: CATSSTWGGASNQPQHF

d_call: TRBD1
j_call: TRBJ1-1
v_call: TRBV19
cdr3_aa: CASSAPGQRTAEAFF

d_call: TRBD2
j_call: TRBJ2-3
v_call: TRBV4-3
cdr3_aa: CASSQDGVAGVGVDTQYF

d_call: TRBD1
j_call: TRBJ1-3
v_call: TRBV7-9
cdr3_aa: CASSPRGTGINTIYF

d_call: TRBD2
j_call: TRBJ2-1
v_call: TRBV4-2
cdr3_aa: CASSRVNSGTSVLIGEQFF

d_call: TRBD1
j_call: TRBJ1-1
v_call: TRBV7-9
cdr3_aa: CASSSTRGRWEAFF

d_call: -
j_call: TRBJ2-7
v_call: TRBV5-4
cdr3_aa: CASSLGTLSYEQYF

d_call: -
j_call: TRBJ1-1
v_call: TRBV5-5
cdr3_aa: CASSSGIDTPGFF

d_call: TRBD1
j_call: TRBJ1-2
v_call: TRBV10-2
cdr3_aa: CASSDWDRGRRSYGYTF

d_call: -
j_call: TRBJ1-1
v_call: TRBV6-5
cdr3_aa: CASSYAAGSTEAFF

d_call: TRBD2
j_call: TRBJ2-1
v_call: TRBV2
cdr3_aa: CASTAGPYNEQFF

d_call: -
j_call: TRBJ2-1
v_call: TRBV27
cdr3_aa: CASSPHNRDEQFF

d_call: -
j_call: TRBJ2-7
v_call: TRBV7-9
cdr3_aa: CASSLDTEYSYEQYF

d_call: -
j_call: TRBJ2-7
v_call: TRBV5-1
cdr3_aa: CASSPEGQPAYEQYF

d_call: TRBD2
j_call: TRBJ2-3
v_call: TRBV4-3
cdr3_aa: CASSQITQSGRAEDTQYF

d_call: TRBD2
j_call: TRBJ2-1
v_call: TRBV15
cdr3_aa: CATSRASGSNEQFF

d_call: -
j_call: TRBJ1-1
v_call: TRBV4-1
cdr3_aa: CASSQDQRAGAFF

d_call: -
j_call: TRBJ2-7
v_call: TRBV28
cdr3_aa: CASNPRWSGEQYF

d_call: -
j_call: TRBJ2-6
v_call: TRBV29-1
cdr3_aa: CSVVFQGGSGANVLTF

d_call: TRBD1
j_call: TRBJ2-3
v_call: TRBV5-1
cdr3_aa: CASSLVGTGVTDTQYF

d_call: TRBD2
j_call: -
v_call: TRBV5-6
cdr3_aa: CASSLRGLAASFYEQYF

d_call: -
j_call: TRBJ2-6
v_call: TRBV7-3
cdr3_aa: CASSSQTVSGANVLTF

d_call: -
j_call: TRBJ2-7
v_call: TRBV7-9
cdr3_aa: CASSSTRVEQYF